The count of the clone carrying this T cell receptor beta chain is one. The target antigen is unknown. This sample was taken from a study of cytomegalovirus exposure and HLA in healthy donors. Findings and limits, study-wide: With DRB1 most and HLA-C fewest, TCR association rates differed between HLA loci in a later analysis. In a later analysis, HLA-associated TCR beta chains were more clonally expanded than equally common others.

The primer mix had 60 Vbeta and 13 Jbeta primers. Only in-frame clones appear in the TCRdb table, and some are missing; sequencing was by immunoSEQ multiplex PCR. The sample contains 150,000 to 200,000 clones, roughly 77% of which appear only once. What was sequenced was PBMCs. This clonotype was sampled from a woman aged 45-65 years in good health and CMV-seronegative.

CDR3 sequence: CASSLNPGHRPFGELFF. The DNA for the CDR3 is TGTGCCAGCAGCTTGAATCCCGGACACCGCCCTTTCGGGGAGCTGTTTTTT. The V and J genes are TRBV7-2 and TRBJ2-2; D possibly corresponds to TRBD1 (5 bases). The CDR3 runs to 17 residues. The germline V gene encodes CDR1 SGHTA and CDR2 FQGNSA. Trimming cost V 3 bases and J 7 bases, with 21 bases left between them.